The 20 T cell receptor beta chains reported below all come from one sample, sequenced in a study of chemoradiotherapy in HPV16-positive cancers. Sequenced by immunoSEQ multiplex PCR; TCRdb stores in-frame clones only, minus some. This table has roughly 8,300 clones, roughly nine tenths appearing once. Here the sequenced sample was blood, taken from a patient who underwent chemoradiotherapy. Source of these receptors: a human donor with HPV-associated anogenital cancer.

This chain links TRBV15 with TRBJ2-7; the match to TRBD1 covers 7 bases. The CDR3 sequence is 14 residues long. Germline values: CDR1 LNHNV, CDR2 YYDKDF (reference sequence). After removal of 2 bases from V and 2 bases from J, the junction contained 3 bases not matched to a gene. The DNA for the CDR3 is TGTGCCACCAGCAGATCCGGACAGGCCTACGAGCAGTACTTC. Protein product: CATSRSGQAYEQYF.

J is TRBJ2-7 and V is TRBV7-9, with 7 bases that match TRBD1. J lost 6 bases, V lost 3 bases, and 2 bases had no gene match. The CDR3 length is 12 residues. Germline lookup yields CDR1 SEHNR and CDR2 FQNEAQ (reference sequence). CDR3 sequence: CASSFQGVEQYV. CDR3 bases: TGTGCCAGCAGCTTCCAGGGGGTCGAGCAGTACGTC.

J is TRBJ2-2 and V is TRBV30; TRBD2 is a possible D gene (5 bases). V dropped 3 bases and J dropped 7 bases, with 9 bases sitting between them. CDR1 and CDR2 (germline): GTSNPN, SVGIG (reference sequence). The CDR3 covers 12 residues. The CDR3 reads CAWSGVVGELFF. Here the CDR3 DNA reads TGTGCCTGGAGCGGGGTGGTCGGGGAGCTGTTTTTT.

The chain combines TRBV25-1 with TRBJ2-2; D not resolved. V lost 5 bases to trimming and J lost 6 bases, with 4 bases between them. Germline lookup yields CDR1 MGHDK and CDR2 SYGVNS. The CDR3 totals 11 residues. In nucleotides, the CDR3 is TGTGCCAGCAGTAGCGCCGGGGAGCTGTTTTTT. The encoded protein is CASSSAGELFF.

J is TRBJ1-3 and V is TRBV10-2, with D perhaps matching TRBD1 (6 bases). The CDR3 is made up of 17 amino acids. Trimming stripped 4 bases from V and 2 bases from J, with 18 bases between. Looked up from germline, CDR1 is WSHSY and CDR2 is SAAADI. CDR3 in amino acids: CASSVTRGGAAGNTIYF. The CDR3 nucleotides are TGCGCCAGCAGTGTCACACGAGGGGGGGCAGCTGGAAACACCATATATTTT.

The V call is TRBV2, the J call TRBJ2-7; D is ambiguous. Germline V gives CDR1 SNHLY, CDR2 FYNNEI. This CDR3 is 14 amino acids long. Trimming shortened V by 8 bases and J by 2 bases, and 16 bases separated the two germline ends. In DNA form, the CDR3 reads TGTGCCAGCCGACCGACCCGACCAACCTACGAGCAGTACTTC. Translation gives CASRPTRPTYEQYF. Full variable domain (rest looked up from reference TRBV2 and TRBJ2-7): EPEVTQTPSHQVTQMGQEVILRCVPISNHLYFYWYRQILGQKVEFLVSFYNNEISEKSEIFDDQFSVERPDGSNFTLKIRSTKLEDSAMYFCASRPTRPTYEQYFGPGTRLTVT.

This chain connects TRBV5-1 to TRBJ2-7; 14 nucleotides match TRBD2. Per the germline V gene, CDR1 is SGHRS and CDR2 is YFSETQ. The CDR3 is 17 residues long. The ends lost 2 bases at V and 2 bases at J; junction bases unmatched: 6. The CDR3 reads CASSFSTSGGVTYEQYF. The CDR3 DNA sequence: TGCGCCAGCAGCTTTTCGACTAGCGGGGGGGTAACCTACGAGCAGTACTTC.

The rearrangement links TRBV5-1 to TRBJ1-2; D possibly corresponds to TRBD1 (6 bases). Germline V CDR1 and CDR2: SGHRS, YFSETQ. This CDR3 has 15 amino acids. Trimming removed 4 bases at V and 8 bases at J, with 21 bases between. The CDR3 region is CASSLTTGMGVGYTF. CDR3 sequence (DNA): TGCGCCAGCAGCCTCACTACAGGGATGGGAGTAGGCTACACCTTC.

DNA of the CDR3: TGTGCCTGGAGTCGGGGCGATCAAGAGACCCAGTACTTC. Translation: CAWSRGDQETQYF. The V call is TRBV30, the J call TRBJ2-5; D could derive from TRBD1 or TRBD2 (5 bases each). The CDR3 spans 13 residues. The germline V gene has CDR1 GTSNPN and CDR2 SVGIG (reference sequence). Trimming shortened V by 2 bases and J by 2 bases, and 9 bases separated the two germline ends.

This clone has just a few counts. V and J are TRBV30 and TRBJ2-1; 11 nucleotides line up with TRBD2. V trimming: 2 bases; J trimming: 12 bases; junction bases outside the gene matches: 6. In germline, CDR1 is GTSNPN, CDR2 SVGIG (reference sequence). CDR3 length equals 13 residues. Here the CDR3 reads CAWSTSTSGRQFF. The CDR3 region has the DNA TGTGCCTGGAGTACCTCCACTAGCGGGAGGCAGTTCTTC. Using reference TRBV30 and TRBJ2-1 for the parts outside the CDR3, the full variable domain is SQTIHQWPATLVQPVGSPLSLECTVEGTSNPNLYWYRQAAGRGLQLLFYSVGIGQISSEVPQNLSASRPQDRQFILSSKKLLLSDSGFYLCAWSTSTSGRQFFGPGTRLTVL.

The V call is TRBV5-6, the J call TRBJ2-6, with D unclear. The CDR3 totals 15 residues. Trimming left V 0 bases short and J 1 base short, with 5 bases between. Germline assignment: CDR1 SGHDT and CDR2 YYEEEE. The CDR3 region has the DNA TGTGCCAGCAGCTTGGGAGTTTCTGGGGCCAACGTCCTGACTTTC. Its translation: CASSLGVSGANVLTF.

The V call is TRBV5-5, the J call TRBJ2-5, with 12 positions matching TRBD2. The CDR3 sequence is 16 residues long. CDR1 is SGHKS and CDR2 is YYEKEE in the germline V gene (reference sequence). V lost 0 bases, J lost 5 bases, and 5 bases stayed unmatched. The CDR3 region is CASSLALAGGRETQYF. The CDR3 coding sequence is TGTGCCAGCAGCTTGGCCCTAGCGGGGGGGCGGGAGACCCAGTACTTC.

The CDR3 nucleotides read TGTGCCACCCCAGGTGCTTTCTTT. Protein sequence: CATPGAFF. The chain recombines TRBV21-1 with TRBJ1-1; the table's D call of TRBD1 was not tested on the DNA. TRBV21-1 is marked as a pseudogene. This CDR3 comprises 8 residues.

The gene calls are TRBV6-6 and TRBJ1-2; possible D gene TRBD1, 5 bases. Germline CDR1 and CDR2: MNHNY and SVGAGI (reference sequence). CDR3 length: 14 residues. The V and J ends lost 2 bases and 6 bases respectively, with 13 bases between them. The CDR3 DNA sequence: TGTGCCAGCAGTTACCATACAGGAGGAGATGGCTACACCTTC. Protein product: CASSYHTGGDGYTF.

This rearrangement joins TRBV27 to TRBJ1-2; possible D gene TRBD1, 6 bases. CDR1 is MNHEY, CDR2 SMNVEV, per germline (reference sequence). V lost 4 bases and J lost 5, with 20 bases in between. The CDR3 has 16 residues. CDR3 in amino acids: CASSSEDRSGLYGYTF. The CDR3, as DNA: TGTGCCAGCAGTTCCGAGGACAGATCGGGGCTATATGGCTACACCTTC.

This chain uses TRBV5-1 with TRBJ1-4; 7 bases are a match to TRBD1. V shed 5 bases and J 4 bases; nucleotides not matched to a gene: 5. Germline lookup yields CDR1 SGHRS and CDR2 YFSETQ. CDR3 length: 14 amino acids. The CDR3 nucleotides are TGCGCCAGCAGACCAGGGGGGTTTAATGAAAAACTGTTTTTT. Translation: CASRPGGFNEKLFF.

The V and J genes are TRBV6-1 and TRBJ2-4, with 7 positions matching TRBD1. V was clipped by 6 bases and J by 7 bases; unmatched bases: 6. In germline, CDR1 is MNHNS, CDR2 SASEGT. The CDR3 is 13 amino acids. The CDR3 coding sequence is TGTGCCAGCAGGACGACGACAGGGAACATTCAGTACTTC. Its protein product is CASRTTTGNIQYF.

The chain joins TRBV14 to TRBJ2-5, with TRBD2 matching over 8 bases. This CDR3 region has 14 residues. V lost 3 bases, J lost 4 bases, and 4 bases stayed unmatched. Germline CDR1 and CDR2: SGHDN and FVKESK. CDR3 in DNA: TGTGCCAGCAGCCATTACAGCGGGGGAGAGACCCAGTACTTC. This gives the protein CASSHYSGGETQYF.

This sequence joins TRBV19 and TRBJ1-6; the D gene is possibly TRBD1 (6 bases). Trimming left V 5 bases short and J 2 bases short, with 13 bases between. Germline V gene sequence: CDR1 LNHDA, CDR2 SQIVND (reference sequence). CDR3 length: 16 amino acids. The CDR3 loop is CASSVTGITYNSPLHF. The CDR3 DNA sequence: TGTGCCAGTAGTGTAACAGGGATAACCTATAATTCACCCCTCCACTTT.

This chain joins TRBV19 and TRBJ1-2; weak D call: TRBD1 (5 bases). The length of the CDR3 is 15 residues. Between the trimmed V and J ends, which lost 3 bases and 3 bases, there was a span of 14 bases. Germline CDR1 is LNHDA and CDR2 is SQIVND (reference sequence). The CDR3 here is CASSISSQGHYGYTF. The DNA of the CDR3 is TGTGCCAGTAGTATTTCGTCCCAGGGTCACTATGGCTACACCTTC.